Each of the 11 T cell receptor beta chains below was sequenced from the same sample in a study of T cell responses to AZD1222 COVID-19 vaccine. Method: immunoSEQ multiplex PCR; TCRdb's copy keeps in-frame clones and lacks some. The sample lists about 92,000 clones, approximately 91% occurring once. The sample here was peripheral blood, taken on day 0 of AZD1222 vaccination. These TCRs come from an adult in good health.

This clone was counted only a few times. The chain employs TRBV9 and TRBJ1-6, with D hard to call. The CDR3 sequence is 14 residues long. Germline assignment: CDR1 SGDLS and CDR2 YYNGEE. Trimming left V 4 bases short and J 6 bases short, with 11 bases between. The DNA of the CDR3 is TGTGCCAGCAGCCCGAGGTCAGCTAATTCACCCCTCCACTTT. Translating gives CASSPRSANSPLHF.

CDR3 DNA sequence: TGTGCCAGCAGCCACGGACTGAGATACGAGCAGTACTTC. It encodes CASSHGLRYEQYF. This chain joins TRBV28 and TRBJ2-7, with TRBD2 as a possible D gene (5 bases). CDR3 length: 13 residues. The germline V gene encodes CDR1 MDHEN and CDR2 SYDVKM. With 6 bases removed from V and 4 bases from J, the gap between germline ends came to 13 bases.

The chain is built from TRBV3-1 (or the pseudogene TRBV3-2) and TRBJ1-1; D unresolved. Looked up from germline, CDR1 is LGHDT and CDR2 is YNNKEL (reference sequence). Trimming removed 0 bases at V and 1 base at J, with 12 bases between. The CDR3 sequence is 16 residues long. The CDR3 sequence is CASSQDYVQPNTEAFF. CDR3 nucleotides: TGTGCCAGCAGCCAAGACTACGTACAGCCGAACACTGAAGCTTTCTTT.

The V and J genes are TRBV7-9 and TRBJ1-1; TRBD1 aligns across 9 bases. The CDR3 is 16 residues long. Per germline, CDR1 SEHNR and CDR2 FQNEAQ (reference sequence). Trimming at V came to 4 bases and at J to 0 bases, leaving 6 bases not matched to a gene. The CDR3 here is CASSSQGALLNTEAFF. For the CDR3, the DNA is TGTGCCAGCAGCTCACAGGGGGCGCTTTTGAACACTGAAGCTTTCTTT.

The gene calls are TRBV4-3 and TRBJ2-3; no clear D. V lost 0 bases and J 0 bases, leaving 7 bases between the germline ends. In germline, CDR1 is LGHNA, CDR2 YSLEER. The CDR3 consists of 15 residues. The CDR3 spells CASSQDNRSTDTQYF. CDR3 DNA: TGCGCCAGCAGCCAAGATAACCGAAGCACAGATACGCAGTATTTT.

The chain carries TRBV19 and TRBJ1-1; D might be TRBD1 (6 bases). Germline values: CDR1 LNHDA, CDR2 SQIVND (reference sequence). This CDR3 region has 13 residues. V was pared by 5 bases and J by 6 bases, with 13 bases between. The CDR3 DNA reads as TGTGCCAGTAGTTCTACAGGGTCCCCTGAAGCTTTCTTT. Amino acid sequence: CASSSTGSPEAFF. The whole variable domain, filled in from reference TRBV19 and TRBJ1-1, reads DGGITQSPKYLFRKEGQNVTLSCEQNLNHDAMYWYRQDPGQGLRLIYYSQIVNDFQKGDIAEGYSVSREKKESFPLTVTSAQKNPTAFYLCASSSTGSPEAFFGQGTRLTVV.

The rearrangement joins TRBV7-2 to TRBJ2-1; 9 bases agree with TRBD2. J lost 16 bases, V lost 1 base, and 5 bases had no gene match. Germline V gene data show CDR1 as SGHTA and CDR2 as FQGNSA. This CDR3 spans 12 amino acids. The CDR3 protein is CASSLDSGGRFF. The CDR3 region has the DNA TGTGCCAGCAGCTTAGATAGCGGGGGTCGATTCTTC.

The chain couples TRBV12-3 or TRBV12-4 to TRBJ2-3; D uncertain. Trimming pared 1 base from V and 8 bases from J, leaving 7 bases between. The CDR3 is made up of 12 amino acids. CDR3 in amino acids: CASSLEVGTQYF. The DNA of the CDR3 is TGTGCCAGCAGTTTAGAAGTGGGTACGCAGTATTTT.

In its sample, this clone was seen once. V gene TRBV12-3 or TRBV12-4 combines with J gene TRBJ1-5; D remains unclear. The CDR3 length is 13 residues. The ends were cut back, 8 bases at V and 6 bases at J, with 14 bases in the middle. The CDR3 is CASRLGSSQPQHF. The CDR3 nucleotides read TGTGCCAGCCGTCTGGGGTCTTCTCAGCCCCAGCATTTT.

The chain is built from TRBV7-9 and TRBJ2-1; D not certain. Germline-derived CDR1 and CDR2 are SEHNR and FQNEAQ (reference sequence). The CDR3 is made up of 13 amino acids. The germline V and J ends were trimmed by 0 bases and 6 bases, with 6 bases remaining between them. The CDR3 region has the DNA TGTGCCAGCAGCTTAGCTTTAGTCAATGAGCAGTTCTTC. This gives the protein CASSLALVNEQFF.

V and J are TRBV9 and TRBJ2-3; 7 bases map to TRBD2. The length of the CDR3 is 16 residues. Per germline, CDR1 SGDLS and CDR2 YYNGEE. Unmatched junction bases numbered 6, after V lost 0 bases and J lost 2 bases. The CDR3 nucleotides are TGTGCCAGCAGCGTAGCAGTGGGGGGGTACACAGATACGCAGTATTTT. Amino acid sequence: CASSVAVGGYTDTQYF.